The 26 T cell receptor beta chains given below trace back to one sample, sequenced in a study of T cells after yellow fever vaccination. In TCRdb, the 5' RACE reads were re-called with MiXCR into one record per CDR3 protein. The repertoire holds hundreds of thousands of distinct CDR3 sequences, with 8.5% to 10% as singletons. The input for sequencing was CD4+ T cells sorted from PBMCs, taken 5 days after the yellow fever booster vaccination. Receptors originate from a man younger than 30 who received the YFV17D yellow fever vaccine.

This clonotype has just a few counts. The J gene is TRBJ1-4, the V gene TRBV7-2; D possibly corresponds to TRBD1 (6 bases). CDR1 is SGHTA and CDR2 is FQGNSA in the germline V gene. V was trimmed by 5 bases and J by 6 bases, leaving 13 bases between them. The CDR3 runs 14 residues. The CDR3 nucleotides read TGTGCCAGCAGCAAGACAGGAGTCGATGAAAAACTGTTTTTT. Translated, it gives CASSKTGVDEKLFF. Full variable domain (rest looked up from reference TRBV7-2 and TRBJ1-4): GAGVSQSPSNKVTEKGKDVELRCDPISGHTALYWYRQSLGQGLEFLIYFQGNSAPDKSGLPSDRFSAERTGGSVSTLTIQRTQQEDSAVYLCASSKTGVDEKLFFGSGTQLSVL.

In this sample, this clonotype turned up many times. The chain recombines TRBV3-1 with TRBJ1-5; D unclear. This CDR3 has 13 amino acids. V was trimmed by 2 bases and J by 4 bases, leaving 6 bases between them. Germline assignment: CDR1 LGHDT and CDR2 YNNKEL (reference sequence). CDR3 sequence reads: CASSQRENQPQHF. For the CDR3, the DNA is TGTGCCAGCAGCCAAAGAGAGAATCAGCCCCAGCATTTT.

This clonotype showed up many times. The chain has TRBV5-1 and TRBJ1-5; D gene unclear. The germline V gene encodes CDR1 SGHRS and CDR2 YFSETQ. The CDR3 is 13 amino acids. Trimming stripped 5 bases from V and 7 bases from J, with 13 bases between. This CDR3 reads CASRRSRGQPQHF. DNA of the CDR3: TGCGCCAGCAGACGCTCAAGAGGACAGCCCCAGCATTTT.

This clonotype was observed a few times. The chain links TRBV20-1 to TRBJ2-2; TRBD2 matches 7 bases. The germline CDR1 and CDR2 sequences are DFQATT and SNEGSKA (reference sequence). After removal of 5 bases from V and 4 bases from J, the junction contained 7 bases not matched to a gene. The CDR3 is 14 residues long. The CDR3 nucleotides read TGCAGTGCTGGAAAAGCGGGGAGCACCGGGGAGCTGTTTTTT. Translating gives CSAGKAGSTGELFF.

This clonotype was seen at least ten times. This chain uses TRBV7-2 with TRBJ2-3; TRBD2 matches at 7 bases. The CDR3 has 16 amino acids. Germline trimming cut 4 bases from V and 2 bases from J; bases unmatched to any gene: 9. Germline loops: CDR1 SGHTA, CDR2 FQGNSA. The CDR3 here is CASSSYSGGLTDTQYF. The CDR3 coding sequence is TGTGCCAGCAGCTCGTACTCGGGGGGACTCACAGATACGCAGTATTTT.

In its sample, this clonotype was seen a few times. J is TRBJ2-5 and V is TRBV9; D might be TRBD2 (6 bases). This CDR3 spans 13 amino acids. Germline V lookup: CDR1 SGDLS, CDR2 YYNGEE. V lost 3 bases and J 3 bases, leaving 9 bases between the germline ends. The CDR3 bases are TGTGCCAGCAGCGGGGGACTGAAAGAGACCCAGTACTTC. As protein: CASSGGLKETQYF.

This clonotype was counted between two and nine times. The chain is built from TRBV7-7 and TRBJ2-5; TRBD1 is a possible D gene (5 bases). Germline CDR1 reads SSHAT; CDR2 reads FNYEAQ (reference sequence). The CDR3 has 15 amino acids. The V and J ends lost 3 bases and 5 bases respectively, with 16 bases between them. CDR3 nucleotide sequence: TGTGCCAGCAGCTTGAGCAGGGTTGGGTCGGAGACCCAGTACTTC. Protein sequence: CASSLSRVGSETQYF.

In nucleotides, the CDR3 is TGTGCCAGCAGCTTAGATGGAGGCAGCCAAGAGACCCAGTACTTC. Its protein is CASSLDGGSQETQYF. The chain is built from TRBV11-3 and TRBJ2-5, with D perhaps matching TRBD2 (5 bases). V was trimmed by 0 bases and J by 1 base, leaving 9 bases between them. The length of the CDR3 is 15 residues. Looked up from germline, CDR1 is SGHNT and CDR2 is YENEEA.

V and J are TRBV5-1 and TRBJ2-1, with TRBD1 matching 10 bases. Germline V gene data show CDR1 as SGHRS and CDR2 as YFSETQ. V gave up 4 bases and J gave up 8 bases; unmatched junction bases: 6. This CDR3 comprises 14 residues. The CDR3 region has the DNA TGCGCCAGCAGCCGGAGGGACAGGGGCTATGAGCAGTTCTTC. Translating gives CASSRRDRGYEQFF.

This clonotype turned up a few times. CDR3 sequence reads: CSAALRGVRYGEQFF. For the CDR3, the DNA is TGCAGTGCTGCCCTCCGAGGGGTAAGGTACGGTGAGCAGTTCTTC. The chain is built from TRBV20-1 and TRBJ2-1; TRBD1 or TRBD2 may be the D gene (5 bases each). The CDR3 is 15 residues long. Trimming pared 5 bases from V and 9 bases from J, leaving 23 bases between. Germline V gene sequence: CDR1 DFQATT, CDR2 SNEGSKA (reference sequence).

This clonotype occurred a few times. This chain links TRBV19 with TRBJ1-5; a weak D match, TRBD1 (6 bases). The germline V gene encodes CDR1 LNHDA and CDR2 SQIVND (reference sequence). V gave up 2 bases and J gave up 10 bases, with 12 bases separating them. The length of the CDR3 is 13 residues. The CDR3 DNA follows: TGTGCCAGTAGTATACCTACAGGGAACCCCCAGCATTTT. Protein: CASSIPTGNPQHF.

In this sample, this clonotype turned up many times. This chain links TRBV7-2 with TRBJ2-7, with 8 nucleotides matching TRBD2. Germline V lookup: CDR1 SGHTA, CDR2 FQGNSA. This CDR3 has 17 residues. Trimming at V came to 4 bases and at J to 3 bases, leaving 14 bases not matched to a gene. CDR3 DNA sequence: TGTGCCAGCAGCTCCACGCGGGGGGCCGGTATTGGCTACGAGCAGTACTTC. Protein sequence: CASSSTRGAGIGYEQYF. The full variable domain, with the rest looked up from reference TRBV7-2 and TRBJ2-7, is GAGVSQSPSNKVTEKGKDVELRCDPISGHTALYWYRQSLGQGLEFLIYFQGNSAPDKSGLPSDRFSAERTGGSVSTLTIQRTQQEDSAVYLCASSSTRGAGIGYEQYFGPGTRLTVT.

This clonotype was seen more than once but under ten times. The chain couples TRBV15 to TRBJ1-3; no firm D call. This CDR3 comprises 14 residues. Germline V gene sequence: CDR1 LNHNV, CDR2 YYDKDF (reference sequence). Trimming pared 1 base from V and 2 bases from J, leaving 6 bases between. Here the CDR3 DNA reads TGTGCCACCAGCAGAGGCGCAGCTGGAAACACCATATATTTT. Translating gives CATSRGAAGNTIYF.

V and J are TRBV2 and TRBJ1-5; D is unresolved. The germline V gene encodes CDR1 SNHLY and CDR2 FYNNEI. The V gene lost 2 bases and the J gene lost 0 bases, with 14 bases spanning the gap. The CDR3 contains 17 residues. CDR3 DNA sequence: TGTGCCAGCAGTGAATGGCAGGCTCCTTATAGCAATCAGCCCCAGCATTTT. This sequence encodes CASSEWQAPYSNQPQHF.

The genes are TRBV19 and TRBJ1-6, with D maybe TRBD1 (5 bases). This CDR3 region has 15 residues. Trimming left V 7 bases short and J 3 bases short, with 13 bases between. Germline CDR1 LNHDA, CDR2 SQIVND (reference sequence). CDR3 loop: CASTPGLNYNSPLHF. The CDR3 coding sequence is TGTGCCAGTACCCCGGGACTCAACTATAATTCACCCCTCCACTTT.

The chain has TRBV7-6 and TRBJ2-6, with D perhaps TRBD1 or TRBD2 (6 bases each). Germline assignment: CDR1 SGHVS and CDR2 FNYEAQ. This CDR3 spans 18 amino acids. V was clipped by 6 bases and J by 0 bases, with 18 bases between them. The CDR3 coding sequence is TGTGCCAGCAGGTTACTCCGGGGGCCTGCCTCTGGGGCCAACGTCCTGACTTTC. It yields the protein CASRLLRGPASGANVLTF. The full variable domain, its missing parts supplied by reference TRBV7-6 and TRBJ2-6, is GAGVSQSPRYKVTKRGQDVALRCDPISGHVSLYWYRQALGQGPEFLTYFNYEAQQDKSGLPNDRFSAERPEGSISTLTIQRTEQRDSAMYRCASRLLRGPASGANVLTFGAGSRLTVL.

The sample holds a few counts of this clonotype. V usage is TRBV19 and J usage is TRBJ2-2; 9 bases are a match to TRBD1. The CDR3 consists of 14 residues. The germline CDR1 and CDR2 sequences are LNHDA and SQIVND (reference sequence). V lost 6 bases and J lost 3; bases outside the gene matches: 2. The CDR3 bases are TGTGCCAGTAGCCGGGACAGGGACACCGGGGAGCTGTTTTTT. Translating it yields CASSRDRDTGELFF.

Ten or more counts support this clonotype. This chain links TRBV5-1 with TRBJ2-6; D is unresolved. The V gene's germline CDR1 is SGHRS and CDR2 YFSETQ. The V and J ends lost 6 bases and 4 bases respectively, with 8 bases between them. This CDR3 is built from 13 residues. The CDR3 loop is CASIGFGANVLTF. In nucleotides, the CDR3 is TGCGCCAGCATAGGGTTCGGGGCCAACGTCCTGACTTTC.

This clonotype was seen ten or more times. The chain couples TRBV20-1 to TRBJ2-7; maybe TRBD2 (7 bases). CDR3 size: 14 residues. V was trimmed by 3 bases and J by 3 bases, leaving 15 bases between them. The V gene's germline CDR1 is DFQATT and CDR2 SNEGSKA (reference sequence). The CDR3 nucleotides read TGCAGTGCTAGGGGGAGGGGGGCGTTCTACGAGCAGTACTTC. Protein sequence: CSARGRGAFYEQYF.

The V and J genes are TRBV6-2 or TRBV6-3 and TRBJ1-6; 9 bases align to TRBD1. Looked up from germline, CDR1 is MNHEY and CDR2 is SVGEGT. This CDR3 contains 16 residues. V lost 4 bases to trimming and J lost 7 bases; unmatched junction nucleotides: 8. Here the CDR3 reads CASSSEGTGMNSPLHF. CDR3 nucleotides: TGTGCCAGCAGTTCGGAGGGGACAGGGATGAATTCACCCCTCCACTTT.

The chain joins TRBV5-4 to TRBJ2-3; D tentatively reads TRBD1 or TRBD2 (5 bases each). The CDR3 is 14 amino acids. Trimming left V 3 bases short and J 5 bases short, with 13 bases between. Per the germline V gene, CDR1 is SGHNT and CDR2 is YYREEE (reference sequence). CDR3 region: CASSWTRGGDTQYF. CDR3 in DNA: TGTGCCAGCAGCTGGACGAGGGGCGGAGATACGCAGTATTTT.

The chain uses TRBV3-1 and TRBJ2-3, with D maybe TRBD2 (5 bases). Deletions cut 6 bases from V and 5 bases from J, with 21 bases between. Germline CDR1 reads LGHDT; CDR2 reads YNNKEL (reference sequence). The CDR3 is 16 amino acids. The CDR3 DNA is TGTGCCAGCAGACGAAAGGTGGGAGTAGAGGGAGATACGCAGTATTTT. It encodes CASRRKVGVEGDTQYF.

The table lists this clonotype with many counts. The rearrangement joins TRBV7-9 to TRBJ2-5; D is possibly TRBD2 (6 bases). The germline V gene has CDR1 SEHNR and CDR2 FQNEAQ (reference sequence). The CDR3 spans 13 residues. The ends were cut back, 6 bases at V and 3 bases at J, with 11 bases in the middle. The CDR3 DNA reads as TGTGCCAGCAGTTCTCCTAGCGAAGAGACCCAGTACTTC. Amino acid sequence: CASSSPSEETQYF.

This clonotype has only a few counts. The chain has TRBV6-2 or TRBV6-3 and TRBJ2-7; possibly TRBD1 or TRBD2 for D (5 bases each). Germline CDR1 and CDR2: MNHEY and SVGEGT. The V and J ends lost 6 bases and 2 bases respectively, with 17 bases between them. This CDR3 has 15 amino acids. The CDR3 region is CASSWGRDGAYEQYF. The CDR3 bases are TGTGCCAGCAGCTGGGGACGGGACGGAGCCTACGAGCAGTACTTC.

The chain combines TRBV7-2 with TRBJ2-1; D gene unclear. The CDR3 has 14 amino acids. V was pared by 4 bases and J by 0 bases, with 7 bases between. The germline V gene has CDR1 SGHTA and CDR2 FQGNSA. In DNA, the CDR3 is TGTGCCAGCAGCTCCTTTACCTCCTACAATGAGCAGTTCTTC. Translation: CASSSFTSYNEQFF.

The gene calls are TRBV5-7 and TRBJ2-2, with D possibly being TRBD1 or TRBD2 (5 bases each). TRBV5-7 is placed among ORFs of uncertain function. The V end was cut by 5 bases, the J end by 6 bases, with 11 bases between. The CDR3 sequence is 13 residues long. The CDR3 DNA sequence: TGTGCCAGCAGGGCCGGGACGGCCGGGGAGCTGTTTTTT. This translates into CASRAGTAGELFF.